This passage covers 15 T cell receptor beta chains from one sample sequenced in a study of immune evolution from preneoplasia to lung adenocarcinoma (TCRdb year 2021). The method was the immunoSEQ multiplex PCR assay. TCRdb stores this immuneACCESS table with in-frame sequences only. Part of the clones is absent; in the studies checked, under half of the shortfall reflects unresolved V genes, and no reason is known for the rest. For this sample the table gives 15,000 to 20,000 clones, of which about 88% were detected only once. The ten largest account for 2.5% to 3% of the sample. The sequenced material came from FFPE invasive lung adenocarcinoma tissue. The cell subset or site label for this specimen denotes: frankly invasive lung adenocarcinoma (ADC). The receptors originated from a person aged 70 to 85 with invasive lung adenocarcinoma.

The chain recombines TRBV11-2 with TRBJ2-7, with 10 positions matching TRBD2. The germline V gene has CDR1 SGHAT and CDR2 FQNNGV. The CDR3 loop spans 16 amino acids. V shed 5 bases, J shed 4 bases, and the junction held 11 bases outside the gene matches. The CDR3, as DNA: TGTGCCAGCAGCCACAAAGCGGGAGGGCCCAGGTACGAGCAGTACTTC. Translating it yields CASSHKAGGPRYEQYF.

This clone was seen more than once but under ten times. The J gene is TRBJ1-1, the V gene TRBV6-5, with D hard to call. CDR3 length: 13 amino acids. Trimming removed 1 base from V and 1 base from J, with 4 bases in between. Germline values: CDR1 MNHEY, CDR2 SVGAGI. The CDR3 spells CASSYWGNTEAFF. CDR3 coding DNA: TGTGCCAGCAGTTACTGGGGGAACACTGAAGCTTTCTTT.

The rearrangement uses TRBV7-3 and TRBJ2-1; D unclear. Between the trimmed V and J ends, which lost 3 bases and 9 bases, there was a span of 18 bases. The CDR3 totals 15 residues. Per germline, CDR1 SGHTA and CDR2 FQGTGA. CDR3 sequence (DNA): TGTGCCAGCAGCTTTACCCAATCGAAAGTGGGTGAGCAGTTCTTC. Translated, it gives CASSFTQSKVGEQFF.

The rearrangement links TRBV15 to TRBJ1-2, with a tentative D call TRBD1 (5 bases). Trimming took off 3 bases at V and 5 bases at J, with 7 bases between the two ends. CDR1 and CDR2 from the germline V gene are LNHNV and YYDKDF (reference sequence). This CDR3 contains 12 residues. The CDR3 region has the DNA TGTGCCACCAGCAGGGACAAGTATGGCTACACCTTC. It codes for CATSRDKYGYTF.

J is TRBJ1-1 and V is TRBV5-4, with D tentatively TRBD1 (5 bases). With 4 bases removed from V and 5 bases from J, the gap between germline ends came to 12 bases. CDR1 is SGHNT, CDR2 YYREEE, per germline (reference sequence). The CDR3 is made up of 13 amino acids. The CDR3 reads CASSQIGGTEAFF. CDR3 sequence (DNA): TGTGCCAGCAGCCAAATTGGGGGGACTGAAGCTTTCTTT.

The DNA for the CDR3 is TGTGCCAGCAGTGGAGACAGGGGCGAAAAACTGTTTTTT. It yields the protein CASSGDRGEKLFF. The V and J genes are TRBV2 and TRBJ1-4; TRBD1 aligns across 8 bases. The CDR3 covers 13 residues. Trimming removed 4 bases from V and 8 bases from J; junction bases left unmatched: 3. Per germline, CDR1 SNHLY and CDR2 FYNNEI.

This clone has just one count. The chain employs TRBV5-1 and TRBJ1-5; the match to TRBD1 covers 10 bases. The ends lost 3 bases at V and 5 bases at J; junction bases unmatched: 2. The CDR3 is 14 residues long. Germline loops: CDR1 SGHRS, CDR2 YFSETQ. In nucleotides, the CDR3 is TGCGCCAGCAGCTGGGGGACAGGGGATCAGCCCCAGCATTTT. Protein sequence: CASSWGTGDQPQHF.

This clone was observed a few times. V usage is TRBV7-9 and J usage is TRBJ2-2, with 13 bases matching TRBD2. The trim removed 0 bases at V and 7 bases at J, leaving 5 bases unmatched. Germline CDR1 and CDR2: SEHNR and FQNEAQ (reference sequence). This CDR3 has 17 amino acids. CDR3 DNA: TGTGCCAGCAGCTTAGCGGGACTAGCGGGGAGAGACGGGGAGCTGTTTTTT. Residues: CASSLAGLAGRDGELFF.

This clone turned up a few times. The chain is built from TRBV6-1 and TRBJ1-1, with no clear D. CDR1 and CDR2 (germline): MNHNS, SASEGT. Trimming shortened V by 0 bases and J by 8 bases, and 19 bases separated the two germline ends. The CDR3 runs to 16 residues. CDR3 in DNA: TGTGCCAGCAGTGAAGCGGGCTCGGACCTTCGAATCGAAGCTTTCTTT. It is translated as CASSEAGSDLRIEAFF.

The V and J genes are TRBV19 and TRBJ2-2; TRBD2 agrees at 11 bases. V dropped 3 bases and J dropped 4; count of bases not matched to a gene: 4. The CDR3 has 16 amino acids. Germline V lookup: CDR1 LNHDA, CDR2 SQIVND (reference sequence). The CDR3 DNA is TGTGCCAGTAGTATGGGTCTAGCGGGGGGCACCGGGGAGCTGTTTTTT. Amino acids: CASSMGLAGGTGELFF. The full variable domain, rest sourced from reference TRBV19 and TRBJ2-2, is DGGITQSPKYLFRKEGQNVTLSCEQNLNHDAMYWYRQDPGQGLRLIYYSQIVNDFQKGDIAEGYSVSREKKESFPLTVTSAQKNPTAFYLCASSMGLAGGTGELFFGEGSRLTVL.

The CDR3 region has the DNA TGTGCCAGTAGTACCGGGACCCAAGAGACCCAGTACTTC. It yields the protein CASSTGTQETQYF. The genes are TRBV19 and TRBJ2-5; possibly TRBD1 or TRBD2 for D (5 bases each). Deletions cut 4 bases from V and 1 base from J, with 7 bases between. This CDR3 region has 13 residues. Germline V gives CDR1 LNHDA, CDR2 SQIVND (reference sequence). The full variable domain, its missing parts supplied by reference TRBV19 and TRBJ2-5, is DGGITQSPKYLFRKEGQNVTLSCEQNLNHDAMYWYRQDPGQGLRLIYYSQIVNDFQKGDIAEGYSVSREKKESFPLTVTSAQKNPTAFYLCASSTGTQETQYFGPGTRLLVL.

V usage is TRBV4-1 and J usage is TRBJ1-2; no reliable D call. Trimming pared 4 bases from V and 4 bases from J, leaving 16 bases between. From germline, CDR1 is MGHRA and CDR2 YSYEKL. The CDR3 is 15 amino acids. CDR3 residues: CASSPHVDPFYGYTF. The CDR3 nucleotides read TGCGCCAGCAGCCCACACGTGGACCCGTTCTATGGCTACACCTTC.

The chain recombines TRBV5-1 with TRBJ1-2; no definite D call. Per the germline V gene, CDR1 is SGHRS and CDR2 is YFSETQ. CDR3 length: 13 residues. Trimming removed 4 bases from V and 5 bases from J, with 12 bases in between. Here the CDR3 reads CASSTESGYGYTF. For the CDR3, the DNA is TGCGCCAGCAGCACAGAAAGCGGGTATGGCTACACCTTC.

The rearrangement links TRBV11-2 to TRBJ2-3; D may be TRBD2 (6 bases). Deletions cut 0 bases from V and 6 bases from J, with 10 bases between. This CDR3 comprises 14 residues. From germline, CDR1 is SGHAT and CDR2 FQNNGV. The CDR3 region has the DNA TGTGCCAGCAGCTTAGATCTAGGAGGGGATACGCAGTATTTT. Residues: CASSLDLGGDTQYF.

The genes are TRBV2 and TRBJ1-5; D unresolved. V lost 2 bases to trimming and J lost 1 base, with 9 bases between them. CDR1 and CDR2 (germline): SNHLY, FYNNEI. This CDR3 comprises 15 residues. CDR3 protein: CASSEQDPSNQPQHF. The CDR3 DNA follows: TGTGCCAGCAGTGAACAGGATCCCAGCAATCAGCCCCAGCATTTT.